This T cell receptor beta chain was obtained from a study of cytomegalovirus exposure and HLA in healthy donors (dated by TCRdb to 2016 to 2017). At the level of the whole study: A later analysis indicated that the 110 or so validation repertoires were generated on the platform also employed for the roughly 730 repertoires of the first cohort. The study aimed to test whether signatures of past pathogen exposure could be identified by cataloging public T cell receptors. In addition to the first cohort of 666 subjects, a separate validation cohort of under 150 different subjects was used. High-throughput TCR immunosequencing, statistical association of individual TCRs with disease status, and machine learning were combined to predict cytomegalovirus infection status.

To prepare the library, the immunoSEQ multiplex PCR assay was applied. The authors' analysis ran thus. To diagnose cytomegalovirus status from the catalog of TCR beta chain sequences, a statistical classification framework was built. The table was pulled from immuneACCESS by TCRdb, which kept in-frame rearrangements only. Such tables lose some clones; where checked, under half of the loss comes from unresolved V genes, and the rest has no known cause. That table is the source of V, J and clone size, and D and trimming were worked out from the DNA. The sample data list about 120,000 clones, and roughly 89% of these were observed just once. About 2% of the sample goes to the ten largest clones. General findings and caveats noted by the study authors: All 120 or so repertoires were used to score co-occurrence in the validation cohort in a later analysis, because that analysis had no HLA typing for the cohort. In a later analysis, TCRs clustered in the first cohort were found to also tend to co-occur in the roughly 120 validation repertoires, with about 93% of cluster scores above 0. A total of roughly 160 TCR beta chains were listed by the study as associated with cytomegalovirus. The authors suggested that the approach could potentially be generalized to other disease states and immunological phenotypes. Most TCR sequences were observed very rarely across donors, whereas some public TCRs were present in many individuals. The classifier was reported to diagnose cytomegalovirus status with high specificity and sensitivity in both the original and validation cohorts. In vitro tests confirmed that a few of the cytomegalovirus-associated TCR beta chains recognize cytomegalovirus antigens.

Separate from the approximately 670-subject first cohort, the validation cohort of 120 subjects was the group to which the donors belonged. As concerns this clone: Its antigen specificity is not known. The input lacks base qualities; no much larger clone sits a single base away.

Reading from cysteine to phenylalanine, the CDR3 counts 14 amino acids. Only the CDR3 part of the read is kept: 42 bases, read in frame from the first base. The trim is 2 bases for V and 4 bases for J, with a gap of 10 bases between the germline ends. CDR1 SGDLS and CDR2 YYNGEE are derived from the germline V gene. The chain was built from TRBV9 and TRBJ2-1; the best D guess is TRBD2, with 5 bases matching. The sample taken for sequencing was PBMCs. The clonotype originates from a woman aged 18 to 35 in good health and CMV-seronegative. The nucleotides are TGTGCCAGCAGCGTGGACTCCCGTTACAATGAGCAGTTCTTC. It specifies CASSVDSRYNEQFF.